A selection of T cell receptor beta chains follows, all from one sample in a study of blood T cell repertoires in COVID-19. Sequenced by immunoSEQ multiplex PCR; TCRdb stores in-frame clones only, minus some. This sample has roughly 50,000 clones, with about 91% found just once. The source material was peripheral blood. The origin of the receptors is a woman in her sixties with active COVID-19. Each CDR3 is given with its conserved first and last residue. D genes are given only for firm matches. Only part of the rows carry a size: once, few, many, or a class if the clone is expanded.

TRBJ2-7 | . | once | TRBV21-1 | TGTGCCAGCGGCTGGGACAGGGGAAGTAGGGTCTCCTACGAGCAGTACTTC | CASGWDRGSRVSYEQYF
TRBJ2-7 | TRBD2 | . | TRBV3-1/TRBV3-2 | TGTGCCAGCAGCCTCGGACTAGCGGGGTCTAGCTCCTACGAGCAGTACTTC | CASSLGLAGSSSYEQYF
TRBJ2-1 | . | . | TRBV24-1 | TGTGCCACCAGTGATGCGCGGGCCGGGGATTACAATGAGCAGTTCTTC | CATSDARAGDYNEQFF
TRBJ2-3 | . | . | TRBV3-1/TRBV3-2 | TGTGCCAGCAGCCAAGTAGGGGGTTCTTACACAGATACGCAGTATTTT | CASSQVGGSYTDTQYF
TRBJ1-5 | TRBD1 | . | TRBV7-2 | TGTGCCAGCAGCCCAGAACAGGGGGCCCGGCATCAGCCCCAGCATTTT | CASSPEQGARHQPQHF
TRBJ2-1 | TRBD2 | few | TRBV7-8 | TGTGCCAGCAGTCAGACTAGCGGGGGGGATCGGGAGCAGTTCTTC | CASSQTSGGDREQFF
TRBJ2-1 | TRBD1 | . | TRBV19 | TGTGCCAGTAGTCTACAGGGGGCGCAGGCCGAGCAGTTCTTC | CASSLQGAQAEQFF
TRBJ2-5 | . | . | TRBV4-1 | TGCGCCAGCAGCCAAACAGGGAGGGTAGAAGAGACCCAGTACTTC | CASSQTGRVEETQYF
TRBJ2-7 | . | . | TRBV15 | TGTGCCACCAGCAGAGAACAGACCTACGAGCAGTACTTC | CATSREQTYEQYF
TRBJ2-3 | . | . | TRBV10-3 | TGTGCCATCAGTGAGTCTAAACAGCCAACGTCAGATACGCAGTATTTT | CAISESKQPTSDTQYF
TRBJ2-7 | TRBD2 | . | TRBV15 | TGTGCCACCAGCACCTCCGGGACTAGCTCGAACGAGCAGTACTTC | CATSTSGTSSNEQYF